This TCR beta chain came from a study of blood T cell repertoires in COVID-19. Study as a whole: The origin of the acute and convalescent COVID-19 samples was the United States, Italy and Spain.

This CDR3 spans 13 amino acids. Germline V gene lookup returns CDR1 SGDLS and CDR2 YYNGEE. V trimming: 4 bases; J trimming: 3 bases; junction bases outside the gene matches: 4. How the authors handled the data: Estimates of nucleated cell counts were drawn from the amplification of reference gene primers. TCRdb's table, derived via immunoSEQ multiplex PCR, lists solely in-frame clones and lacks some. That table is the source of V, J and clone size, and D and trimming were worked out from the DNA. The table records about 240,000 clones, 85% of them present only once. Seattle patients were enrolled while actively infected and followed longitudinally.

The chain carries TRBV9 and TRBJ2-7, with 7 positions matching TRBD2. This TCR was sampled from a man aged 50 to 59 with COVID-19, enrolled during active disease. The specimen sequenced was peripheral blood. The CDR3 loop is CASSPGGFYEQYF. The CDR3 DNA is TGTGCCAGCAGCCCGGGAGGCTTCTACGAGCAGTACTTC.